Detailed here is one T cell receptor (beta chain). The data are from a study of blood T cell repertoires in COVID-19. Study summary: The samples span acute and convalescent COVID-19 from the United States, Italy and Spain. From T cells, B-cell-depleted T cells, or PBMCs came the material, which was cDNA or gDNA.

The method was immunoSEQ multiplex PCR; TCRdb's version includes in-frame clones alone and lacks a portion of them. The sample consists of roughly 250,000 clones, 82% of them appearing once. The sequence came from a woman over 75 with active or convalescent COVID-19. Sequenced sample: peripheral blood.

The CDR3 loop reads CASQLDRRRIQETQYF. DNA for the CDR3: TGTGCCAGCCAGCTAGACCGCCGACGGATCCAAGAGACCCAGTACTTC. This chain connects TRBV9 to TRBJ2-5; D unclear. The germline CDR1 and CDR2 sequences are SGDLS and YYNGEE. Trimming removed 7 bases from V and 1 base from J, with 20 bases in between. The CDR3 is 16 amino acids. The full variable domain, in which reference TRBV9 and TRBJ2-5 provide the parts outside the CDR3, is DSGVTQTPKHLITATGQRVTLRCSPRSGDLSVYWYQQSLDQGLQFLIQYYNGEERAKGNILERFSAQQFPDLHSELNLSSLELGDSALYFCASQLDRRRIQETQYFGPGTRLLVL.